One and the same sample provided the 20 T cell receptor beta chains below, sequenced in a study of human T cells and chemical hapten exposure. Time point described: pre-sensitization, week 0. Sample treatment: therapeutic diphenylcyclopropenone sensitization with weekly scalp DPC. TCRdb used MiXCR to reprocess the RACE reads, holding one entry per CDR3 protein. The sample holds 350,000 to 400,000 distinct CDR3 sequences, 4.5% to 5.5% seen once. Sequences were derived from whole blood, sampled in connection with sensitization to the hapten diphenylcyclopropenone (DPC). The receptors were gathered from a woman aged 50 to 60 with alopecia areata. Some clones in this sample may be carry-over from other donors' samples.

The rearrangement uses TRBV28 and TRBJ2-7; 10 bases match TRBD1. After removal of 6 bases from V and 5 bases from J, the junction contained 10 bases not matched to a gene. Per the germline V gene, CDR1 is MDHEN and CDR2 is SYDVKM. The CDR3 is 15 residues long. CDR3 DNA sequence: TGTGCCAGCAGCCCCCCCGGGACAGGGGCCCACGAGCAGTACTTC. It translates to CASSPPGTGAHEQYF.

Only a few counts were recorded for this clonotype. The V gene is TRBV5-6, the J gene TRBJ1-3; no clear D. There are 16 residues in the CDR3. The V end was cut by 0 bases, the J end by 0 bases, with 10 bases between. Germline lookup yields CDR1 SGHDT and CDR2 YYEEEE. The CDR3 bases are TGTGCCAGCAGCTTGGGAATCGGGAGCTCTGGAAACACCATATATTTT. It is translated as CASSLGIGSSGNTIYF. Looking up the rest from reference TRBV5-6 and TRBJ1-3 gives the full variable domain: DAGVTQSPTHLIKTRGQQVTLRCSPKSGHDTVSWYQQALGQGPQFIFQYYEEEERQRGNFPDRFSGHQFPNYSSELNVNALLLGDSALYLCASSLGIGSSGNTIYFGEGSWLTVV.

This clonotype was recorded many times. The chain carries TRBV7-9 and TRBJ2-1; D gene uncertain. This CDR3 contains 18 residues. The V gene lost 5 bases and the J gene lost 0 bases, with 20 bases spanning the gap. CDR1 is SEHNR and CDR2 is FQNEAQ in the germline V gene (reference sequence). CDR3 in DNA: TGTGCCAGCAGCCCCGAAGTAGTTGTTGACTTCTCCTACAATGAGCAGTTCTTC. Amino acids: CASSPEVVVDFSYNEQFF.

The gene calls are TRBV5-6 and TRBJ1-1; unclear D gene. CDR1 is SGHDT and CDR2 is YYEEEE in the germline V gene. Trimming took 0 bases from V and 3 from J, leaving 9 bases between them. The CDR3 totals 14 residues. Here the CDR3 reads CASSLGFEYTEAFF. The CDR3 DNA reads TGTGCCAGCAGCTTGGGGTTTGAGTACACTGAAGCTTTCTTT. Using reference TRBV5-6 and TRBJ1-1 for the parts outside the CDR3, the full variable domain is DAGVTQSPTHLIKTRGQQVTLRCSPKSGHDTVSWYQQALGQGPQFIFQYYEEEERQRGNFPDRFSGHQFPNYSSELNVNALLLGDSALYLCASSLGFEYTEAFFGQGTRLTVV.

This clonotype was observed at least ten times. The chain couples TRBV24-1 to TRBJ2-5, with D possibly being TRBD1 or TRBD2 (5 bases each). V lost 2 bases, J lost 0 bases, and 12 bases lay in between. Germline V gene sequence: CDR1 KGHDR, CDR2 SFDVKD. This CDR3 region has 16 residues. The CDR3: CATSDSGRAYQETQYF. DNA of the CDR3: TGTGCCACCAGTGATTCGGGGCGGGCGTACCAAGAGACCCAGTACTTC.

The chain links TRBV28 to TRBJ1-1; D is uncertain. The germline V and J ends were trimmed by 4 bases and 3 bases, with 6 bases remaining between them. The CDR3 runs to 12 residues. The germline V gene encodes CDR1 MDHEN and CDR2 SYDVKM. The CDR3 DNA reads as TGTGCCAGCAGTTGGGCGGACACTGAAGCTTTCTTT. This gives the protein CASSWADTEAFF.

The table lists this clonotype with a few counts. The rearrangement uses TRBV20-1 and TRBJ1-1; TRBD1 might be the D (6 bases). CDR1 DFQATT and CDR2 SNEGSKA come from the germline V gene (reference sequence). Trimming left V 5 bases short and J 5 bases short, with 15 bases between. This CDR3 spans 13 amino acids. The CDR3 DNA reads as TGCAGTGCTGGTCAGGGGTTTCCTACTGAAGCTTTCTTT. This translates into CSAGQGFPTEAFF.

The rearrangement joins TRBV2 to TRBJ2-7, with 8 bases fitting TRBD2. This CDR3 has 15 amino acids. Trimming at V came to 3 bases and at J to 4 bases, leaving 8 bases not matched to a gene. Germline V gene data show CDR1 as SNHLY and CDR2 as FYNNEI. The CDR3 coding sequence is TGTGCCAGCAGTGATAGGACTAGCTCGGGTTACGAGCAGTACTTC. The encoded protein is CASSDRTSSGYEQYF. Complete variable domain (other parts from reference TRBV2 and TRBJ2-7): EPEVTQTPSHQVTQMGQEVILRCVPISNHLYFYWYRQILGQKVEFLVSFYNNEISEKSEIFDDQFSVERPDGSNFTLKIRSTKLEDSAMYFCASSDRTSSGYEQYFGPGTRLTVT.

This clonotype was seen repeatedly, ten times or more. The chain employs TRBV6-1 and TRBJ2-1, with TRBD2 matching over 13 bases. Germline lookup yields CDR1 MNHNS and CDR2 SASEGT. The CDR3 sequence is 18 residues long. Trimming cost V 6 bases and J 4 bases; bases outside gene matches: 12. CDR3 sequence: CASRRSRLAGGLYNEQFF. CDR3 sequence (DNA): TGTGCCAGCAGACGCAGCCGACTAGCGGGAGGTCTATACAATGAGCAGTTCTTC.

This clonotype was counted at least ten times. The V gene is TRBV4-1, the J gene TRBJ2-1, with 15 bases fitting TRBD2. The germline gives CDR1 MGHRA, CDR2 YSYEKL. V lost 4 bases and J lost 0; bases outside the gene matches: 13. The CDR3 runs to 21 residues. CDR3 DNA sequence: TGCGCCAGCAGCCCATCGGGACTAGCGGGGGGCCTACAAAGCTCCTACAATGAGCAGTTCTTC. It encodes CASSPSGLAGGLQSSYNEQFF.

This clonotype was seen more than once but under ten times. V gene TRBV30 combines with J gene TRBJ2-7; the match to TRBD2 covers 11 bases. The CDR3 covers 18 residues. Trimming at V came to 2 bases and at J to 6 bases, leaving 18 bases not matched to a gene. Germline V gene data show CDR1 as GTSNPN and CDR2 as SVGIG (reference sequence). CDR3 protein: CAWSKELAGVFGAGEQYF. The CDR3, as DNA: TGTGCCTGGAGTAAAGAACTAGCGGGAGTTTTTGGGGCCGGCGAGCAGTACTTC.

The chain carries TRBV4-2 and TRBJ2-7; no reliable D call. Per the germline V gene, CDR1 is LGHNA and CDR2 is YNFKEQ. Trimming left V 3 bases short and J 4 bases short, with 10 bases between. The CDR3 has 13 residues. The CDR3 nucleotides are TGTGCCAGCAGCCAGGAGACGAGTTACGAGCAGTACTTC. Its translation is CASSQETSYEQYF.

This clonotype was seen many times. This chain connects TRBV6-5 to TRBJ2-1; no clear D. Germline CDR1 and CDR2: MNHEY and SVGAGI. Trimming left V 10 bases short and J 1 base short, with 5 bases between. This CDR3 has 11 residues. CDR3 nucleotides: TGTGCCACACGGTCCTACAATGAGCAGTTCTTC. Its protein is CATRSYNEQFF.

V is TRBV3-1 and J is TRBJ2-3, with D perhaps being TRBD1 or TRBD2 (5 bases each). CDR1 is LGHDT, CDR2 YNNKEL, per germline (reference sequence). The CDR3 totals 16 residues. The ends were cut back, 3 bases at V and 8 bases at J, with 21 bases in the middle. CDR3 in DNA: TGTGCCAGCAGCCAGGACGGACGGGGCGGTTCCGGTACGCAGTATTTT. Its protein product is CASSQDGRGGSGTQYF.

This clonotype was detected ten times or more. This chain uses TRBV10-3 with TRBJ2-2, with D perhaps matching TRBD2 (5 bases). CDR3 length: 12 residues. The V end was cut by 8 bases, the J end by 5 bases, with 9 bases between. Germline V gives CDR1 ENHRY, CDR2 SYGVKD. CDR3: CAISSGTGELFF. The CDR3 DNA is TGTGCCATCTCGTCGGGGACCGGGGAGCTGTTTTTT.

This clonotype has only a few counts. This chain joins TRBV4-1 and TRBJ1-6; 7 bases are shared with TRBD1. Trimming cost V 1 base and J 6 bases; bases outside gene matches: 6. This CDR3 is built from 16 residues. Germline CDR1 and CDR2: MGHRA and YSYEKL. The CDR3 protein is CASSQVRQGSNSPLHF. The CDR3 bases are TGCGCCAGCAGCCAAGTTAGACAGGGCTCTAATTCACCCCTCCACTTT.

At least ten counts were recorded for this clonotype. This rearrangement joins TRBV29-1 to TRBJ2-7; 9 bases are shared with TRBD1. The CDR3 totals 13 residues. Germline V lookup: CDR1 SQVTM, CDR2 ANQGSEA. V trimming: 4 bases; J trimming: 3 bases; junction bases outside the gene matches: 4. The CDR3 bases are TGCAGCGTTGCGGGACAGGGAAACTACGAGCAGTACTTC. Translation: CSVAGQGNYEQYF.

This chain joins TRBV12-3 or TRBV12-4 and TRBJ2-1, with D tentatively TRBD1 (5 bases). V lost 5 bases and J 2 bases, leaving 10 bases between the germline ends. The length of the CDR3 is 14 residues. The CDR3 region is CASSRQSAYNEQFF. Here the CDR3 DNA reads TGTGCCAGCAGTCGACAGTCCGCCTACAATGAGCAGTTCTTC.

This clonotype was recorded many times. V usage is TRBV12-3 or TRBV12-4 and J usage is TRBJ1-2; D possibly corresponds to TRBD1 (5 bases). The CDR3 runs to 13 residues. The ends were cut back, 3 bases at V and 7 bases at J, with 12 bases in the middle. The CDR3, as DNA: TGTGCCAGCAGTTTTGGGGTAGGGGCTGGCTACACCTTC. Translating gives CASSFGVGAGYTF.

The V gene is TRBV14, the J gene TRBJ2-3; D is possibly TRBD2 (6 bases). This CDR3 is 13 amino acids long. The germline gives CDR1 SGHDN, CDR2 FVKESK. The V end lost 0 bases, the J end lost 10 bases, and 11 bases lay between the germline ends. Here the CDR3 reads CASSQDLAFPQYF. In DNA form, the CDR3 reads TGTGCCAGCAGCCAAGATCTAGCGTTTCCGCAGTATTTT.